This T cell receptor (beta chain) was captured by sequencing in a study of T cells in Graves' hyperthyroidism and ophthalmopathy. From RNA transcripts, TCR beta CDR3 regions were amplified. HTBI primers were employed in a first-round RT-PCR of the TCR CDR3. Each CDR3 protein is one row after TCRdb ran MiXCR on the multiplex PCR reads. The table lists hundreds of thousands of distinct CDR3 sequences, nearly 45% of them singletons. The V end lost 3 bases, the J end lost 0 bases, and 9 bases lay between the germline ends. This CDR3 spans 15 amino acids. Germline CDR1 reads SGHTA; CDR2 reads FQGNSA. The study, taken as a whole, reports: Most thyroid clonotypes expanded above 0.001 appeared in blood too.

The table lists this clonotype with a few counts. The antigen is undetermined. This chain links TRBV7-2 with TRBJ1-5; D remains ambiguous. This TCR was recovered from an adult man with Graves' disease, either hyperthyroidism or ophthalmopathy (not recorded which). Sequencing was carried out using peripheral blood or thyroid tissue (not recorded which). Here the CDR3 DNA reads TGTGCCAGCAGCTTGGCCCCGGATAGCAATCAGCCCCAGCATTTT. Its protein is CASSLAPDSNQPQHF.